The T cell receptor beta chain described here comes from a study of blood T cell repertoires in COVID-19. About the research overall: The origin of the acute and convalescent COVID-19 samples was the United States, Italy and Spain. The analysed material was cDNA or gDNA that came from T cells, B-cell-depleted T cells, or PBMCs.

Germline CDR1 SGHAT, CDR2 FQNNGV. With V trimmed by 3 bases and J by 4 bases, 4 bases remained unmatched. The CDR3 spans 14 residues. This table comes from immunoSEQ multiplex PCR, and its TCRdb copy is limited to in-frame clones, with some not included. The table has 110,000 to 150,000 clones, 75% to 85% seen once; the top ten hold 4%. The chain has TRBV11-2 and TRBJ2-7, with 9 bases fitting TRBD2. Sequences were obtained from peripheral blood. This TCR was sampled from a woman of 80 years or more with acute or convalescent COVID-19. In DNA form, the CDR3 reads TGTGCCAGCAGCTTGGGTAGCGGGGGTTACGAGCAGTACTTC. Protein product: CASSLGSGGYEQYF.